These T cell receptor beta chains were read from a single sample in a study of control samples from healthy donors and cancer patients. Libraries were prepared by immunoSEQ multiplex PCR; TCRdb keeps only in-frame clonotypes and omits some of them. The profile shows fewer than 250,000 clones, 90% to 95% of them singletons. Sequencing input: blood. The receptors were gathered from a man aged 25-40 years in good health. The CDR3 runs from the conserved cysteine through the conserved F or W. The D gene is left open where the match is weak. For some rows the clone size is stated as once, few or many, or as a class when expanded; others skip it.

j_call: TRBJ1-6
d_call: TRBD1
clone_size: -
v_call: TRBV5-1
cdr3_nt: TGCGCCAGCAGCTTCGATGGGACAGGGAAGAATTCACCCCTCCACTTT
cdr3_aa: CASSFDGTGKNSPLHF

j_call: TRBJ2-3
d_call: -
clone_size: -
v_call: TRBV5-1
cdr3_nt: TGCGCCAGCAGCTTGGATGGAGATACGCAGTATTTT
cdr3_aa: CASSLDGDTQYF

j_call: TRBJ1-2
d_call: -
clone_size: -
v_call: TRBV5-1
cdr3_nt: TGCGCCAGCACCGGGTTAACCGGGGGGCTATACGACGGAAACAAACGTTATGGCTACACCTTC
cdr3_aa: CASTGLTGGLYDGNKRYGYTF

j_call: TRBJ1-2
d_call: -
clone_size: -
v_call: TRBV27
cdr3_nt: TGTGCCAGCAGTTTACGGGCCCCCCGCTATGGCTACACCTTC
cdr3_aa: CASSLRAPRYGYTF

j_call: TRBJ2-1
d_call: -
clone_size: -
v_call: TRBV5-6
cdr3_nt: TGTGCCAGCAGCTTCGTTACAGGGCGCTACAATGAGCAGTTCTTC
cdr3_aa: CASSFVTGRYNEQFF

j_call: TRBJ2-5
d_call: -
clone_size: few
v_call: TRBV4-1
cdr3_nt: TGCGCCAGCAGCCAAGCCGGGCCGGAGACCCAGTACTTC
cdr3_aa: CASSQAGPETQYF

j_call: TRBJ1-1
d_call: TRBD1
clone_size: -
v_call: TRBV7-3
cdr3_nt: TGTGCCAGCAGCCCCACAGGGGGCGCGTTAGGAGCTTTCTTT
cdr3_aa: CASSPTGGALGAFF

j_call: TRBJ2-3
d_call: TRBD2
clone_size: -
v_call: TRBV15
cdr3_nt: TGTGCCACCAGCAGAGATCGAGCGGGGCGGGGGGGCCCCCCAGATACGCAGTATTTT
cdr3_aa: CATSRDRAGRGGPPDTQYF

j_call: TRBJ2-7
d_call: -
clone_size: few
v_call: TRBV6-5
cdr3_nt: TGTGCCAGCGGGTCGGGGACTGTCTACGAGCAGTACTTC
cdr3_aa: CASGSGTVYEQYF

j_call: TRBJ2-7
d_call: -
clone_size: -
v_call: TRBV3-1/TRBV3-2
cdr3_nt: TGTGCCAGCAGCCAAGAGGGGCATGGAACCTACGAGCAGTACTTC
cdr3_aa: CASSQEGHGTYEQYF

j_call: TRBJ1-1
d_call: TRBD1
clone_size: once
v_call: TRBV27
cdr3_nt: TGTGCCAGCAGCGGGACAGGGAGTGGAAACACTGAAGCTTTCTTT
cdr3_aa: CASSGTGSGNTEAFF

j_call: TRBJ2-7
d_call: -
clone_size: -
v_call: TRBV29-1
cdr3_nt: TGCAGCGCTCGTGGGGGACACGAGCAGTACTTC
cdr3_aa: CSARGGHEQYF

j_call: TRBJ2-1
d_call: TRBD2
clone_size: -
v_call: TRBV6-2/TRBV6-3
cdr3_nt: TGTGCCAGCAGTAAACCCCCGACTAGCGTCTTCGATGAGCAGTTCTTC
cdr3_aa: CASSKPPTSVFDEQFF

j_call: TRBJ2-2
d_call: TRBD1
clone_size: -
v_call: TRBV11-3
cdr3_nt: TGTGCCAGCAGCTTACAGGGGGTCGGGACCGGGGAGCTGTTTTTT
cdr3_aa: CASSLQGVGTGELFF

j_call: TRBJ1-5
d_call: -
clone_size: -
v_call: TRBV19
cdr3_nt: TGTGCCAGTAGTATGAGTTCTGGGGCCTTCTCCCGTGCCAGCAATCAGCCCCAGCATTTT
cdr3_aa: CASSMSSGAFSRASNQPQHF

j_call: TRBJ2-3
d_call: TRBD1
clone_size: -
v_call: TRBV7-9
cdr3_nt: TGTGCCAGCAGCCTACGGACAGGGGGCACAGATACGCAGTATTTT
cdr3_aa: CASSLRTGGTDTQYF

j_call: TRBJ1-4
d_call: -
clone_size: -
v_call: TRBV2
cdr3_nt: TGTGCCAGCAGCCGAAGAGAGGGACTAACTAATGAAAAACTGTTTTTT
cdr3_aa: CASSRREGLTNEKLFF

j_call: TRBJ1-6
d_call: -
clone_size: -
v_call: TRBV2
cdr3_nt: TGTGCCAGCAGTGAAGACAGATCTTCACCCCTCCACTTT
cdr3_aa: CASSEDRSSPLHF

j_call: TRBJ1-5
d_call: -
clone_size: -
v_call: TRBV7-2
cdr3_nt: TGTGCCAGCAGTAGACAGGAGGGCAATCAGCCCCAGCATTTT
cdr3_aa: CASSRQEGNQPQHF

j_call: TRBJ2-5
d_call: TRBD1
clone_size: few
v_call: TRBV4-2
cdr3_nt: TGTGCCAGCAGCCAAGATTACAAGGGGGCCAGGGAGACCCAGTACTTC
cdr3_aa: CASSQDYKGARETQYF

j_call: TRBJ2-1
d_call: -
clone_size: -
v_call: TRBV29-1
cdr3_nt: TGCAGCGGGGATGTAGGGGGCTCCTACAATGAGCAGTTCTTC
cdr3_aa: CSGDVGGSYNEQFF

j_call: TRBJ1-5
d_call: TRBD1
clone_size: -
v_call: TRBV9
cdr3_nt: TGTGCCAGCAGCGTAGAAACAGGGGTCGGGCCCCAGCATTTT
cdr3_aa: CASSVETGVGPQHF

j_call: TRBJ2-2
d_call: TRBD1
clone_size: -
v_call: TRBV11-2
cdr3_nt: TGTGCCAGCAGCCTACGACAGGGTGGGGAGCTGTTTTTT
cdr3_aa: CASSLRQGGELFF

j_call: TRBJ1-1
d_call: -
clone_size: -
v_call: TRBV2
cdr3_nt: TGTGCCAGCAAAAGAACCGGGACGGCGAACACTGAAGCTTTCTTT
cdr3_aa: CASKRTGTANTEAFF

j_call: TRBJ1-6
d_call: TRBD1
clone_size: -
v_call: TRBV5-1
cdr3_nt: TGCGCCAGCAGCTTGGGACAGGGGAAATCACCCCTCCACTTT
cdr3_aa: CASSLGQGKSPLHF

j_call: TRBJ2-6
d_call: TRBD2
clone_size: few
v_call: TRBV10-3
cdr3_nt: TGTGCCACCGGAGGACTAGCGGGGGGGCGCTCTGGGGCCAACGTCCTGACTTTC
cdr3_aa: CATGGLAGGRSGANVLTF

j_call: TRBJ2-7
d_call: -
clone_size: -
v_call: TRBV2
cdr3_nt: TGTGCCAGCAGTGAATTGTACAGGACCTCCTACGAGCAGTACTTC
cdr3_aa: CASSELYRTSYEQYF